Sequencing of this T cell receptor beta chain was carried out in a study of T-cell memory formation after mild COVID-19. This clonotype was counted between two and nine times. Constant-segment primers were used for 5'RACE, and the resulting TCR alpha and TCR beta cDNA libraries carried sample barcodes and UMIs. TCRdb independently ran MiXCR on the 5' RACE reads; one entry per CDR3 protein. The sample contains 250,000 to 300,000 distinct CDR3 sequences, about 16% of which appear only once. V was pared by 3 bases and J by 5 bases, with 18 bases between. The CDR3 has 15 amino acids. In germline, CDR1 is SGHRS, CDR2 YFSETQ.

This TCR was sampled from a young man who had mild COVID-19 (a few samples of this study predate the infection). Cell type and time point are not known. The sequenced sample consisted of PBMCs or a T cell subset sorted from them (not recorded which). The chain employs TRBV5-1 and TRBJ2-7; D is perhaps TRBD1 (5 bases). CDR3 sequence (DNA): TGCGCCAGCAGCTCATTGACTGACCCAGGGAACGAGCAGTACTTC. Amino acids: CASSSLTDPGNEQYF.